The sequence of this TCR beta chain was determined in a study of T-cell reconstitution after alpha-beta-depleted transplantation in children. A few counts support this clonotype. Antigen: not known. The V and J ends lost 4 bases and 0 bases respectively, with 14 bases between them. This CDR3 region has 15 residues. The V gene's germline CDR1 is SQVTM and CDR2 ANQGSEA. Study findings and constraints: About two months after transplant, alpha-beta T cells reportedly came from several hundred expanded graft clones. One year post-transplant, T-cell counts and diversity were largely derived from T cells produced anew. Surviving recipient T cells and thymic progenitors produced the high day-60 TCRbeta diversity seen in some patients.

Construction of the TCRbeta library involved unique molecular identifiers. TCRdb redid the calling of the PCR reads with MiXCR, one entry per CDR3 protein. The data contain about 490,000 distinct CDR3 sequences, under 12% of them singletons. The sequence was collected from a child younger than 10 with inherited bone marrow failure, due to receive a stem cell transplant. Sequencing was performed on PBMCs, taken before TCRalphabeta/CD19-depleted stem cell transplant. The chain uses TRBV29-1 and TRBJ2-3; TRBD2 might be the D (5 bases). CDR3 coding DNA: TGCAGCGTTGTTAAGGGAGCCCCTAGCACAGATACGCAGTATTTT. This gives the protein CSVVKGAPSTDTQYF.